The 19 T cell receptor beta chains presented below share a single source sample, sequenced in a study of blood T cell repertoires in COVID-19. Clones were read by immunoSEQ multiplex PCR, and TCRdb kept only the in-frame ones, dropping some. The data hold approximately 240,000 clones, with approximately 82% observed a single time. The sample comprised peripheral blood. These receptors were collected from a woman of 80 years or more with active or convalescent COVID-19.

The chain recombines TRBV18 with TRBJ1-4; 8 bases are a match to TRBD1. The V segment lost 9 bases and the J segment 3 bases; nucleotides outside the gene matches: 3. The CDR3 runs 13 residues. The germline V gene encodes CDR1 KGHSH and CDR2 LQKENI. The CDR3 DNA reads TGTGCCAGTGGGACAGGACCTAATGAAAAACTGTTTTTT. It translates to CASGTGPNEKLFF.

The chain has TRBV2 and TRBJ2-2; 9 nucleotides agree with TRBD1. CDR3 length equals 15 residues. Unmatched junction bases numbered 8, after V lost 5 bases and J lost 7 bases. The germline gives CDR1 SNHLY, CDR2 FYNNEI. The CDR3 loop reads CASSRDRGGVGELFF. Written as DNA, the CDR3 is TGTGCCAGCAGTAGAGACAGGGGGGGTGTCGGGGAGCTGTTTTTT.

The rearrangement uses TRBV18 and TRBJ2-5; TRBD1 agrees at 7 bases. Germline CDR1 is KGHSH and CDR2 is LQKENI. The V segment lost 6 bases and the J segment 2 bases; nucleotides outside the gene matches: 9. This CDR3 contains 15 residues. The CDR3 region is CASSSTGTAQETQYF. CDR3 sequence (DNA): TGTGCCAGCTCGTCTACCGGGACAGCTCAAGAGACCCAGTACTTC.

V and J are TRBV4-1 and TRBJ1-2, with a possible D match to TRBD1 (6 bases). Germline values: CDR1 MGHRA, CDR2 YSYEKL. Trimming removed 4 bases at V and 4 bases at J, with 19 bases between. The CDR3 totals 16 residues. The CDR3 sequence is CASSRAAGVELYGYTF. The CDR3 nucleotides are TGCGCCAGCAGCCGTGCGGCAGGGGTCGAACTCTATGGCTACACCTTC.

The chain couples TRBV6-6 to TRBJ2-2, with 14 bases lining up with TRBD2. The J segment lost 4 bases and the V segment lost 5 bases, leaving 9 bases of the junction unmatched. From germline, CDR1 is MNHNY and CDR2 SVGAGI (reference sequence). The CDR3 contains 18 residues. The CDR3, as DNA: TGTGCCAGCAGTCACGGGACTAGCGGGAGTTATCTCACCGGGGAGCTGTTTTTT. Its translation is CASSHGTSGSYLTGELFF.

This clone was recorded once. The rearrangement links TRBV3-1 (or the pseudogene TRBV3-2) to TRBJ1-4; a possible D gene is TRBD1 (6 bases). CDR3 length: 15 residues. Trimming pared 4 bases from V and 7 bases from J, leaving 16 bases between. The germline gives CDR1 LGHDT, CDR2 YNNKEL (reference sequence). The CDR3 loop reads CASSPRQGRGEKLFF. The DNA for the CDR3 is TGTGCCAGCAGCCCCCGGCAGGGGAGGGGTGAAAAACTGTTTTTT.

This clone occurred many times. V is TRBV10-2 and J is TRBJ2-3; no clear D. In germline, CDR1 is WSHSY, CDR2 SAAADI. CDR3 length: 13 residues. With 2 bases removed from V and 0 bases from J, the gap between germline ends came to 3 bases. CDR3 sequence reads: CASSETSTDTQYF. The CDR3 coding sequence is TGCGCCAGCAGTGAGACTAGCACAGATACGCAGTATTTT.

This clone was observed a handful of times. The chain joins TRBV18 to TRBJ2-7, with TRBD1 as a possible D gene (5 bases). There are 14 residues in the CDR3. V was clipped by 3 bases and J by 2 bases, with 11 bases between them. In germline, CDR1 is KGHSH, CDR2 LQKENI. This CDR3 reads CASSPTQGTYEQYF. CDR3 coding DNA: TGTGCCAGCTCACCGACTCAGGGTACCTACGAGCAGTACTTC. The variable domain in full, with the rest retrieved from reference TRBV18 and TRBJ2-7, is NAGVMQNPRHLVRRRGQEARLRCSPMKGHSHVYWYRQLPEEGLKFMVYLQKENIIDESGMPKERFSAEFPKEGPSILRIQQVVRGDSAAYFCASSPTQGTYEQYFGPGTRLTVT.

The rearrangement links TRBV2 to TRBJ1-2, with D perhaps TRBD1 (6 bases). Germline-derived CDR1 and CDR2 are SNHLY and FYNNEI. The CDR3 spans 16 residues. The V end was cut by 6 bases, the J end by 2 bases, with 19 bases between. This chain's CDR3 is CASRYRDISDNYGYTF. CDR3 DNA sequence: TGTGCCAGCAGGTACAGGGATATCTCGGACAACTATGGCTACACCTTC.

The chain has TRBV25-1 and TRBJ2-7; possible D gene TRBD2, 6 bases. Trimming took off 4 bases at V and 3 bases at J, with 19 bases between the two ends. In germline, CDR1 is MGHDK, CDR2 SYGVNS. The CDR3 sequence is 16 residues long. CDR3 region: CASSAAGPPGDYEQYF. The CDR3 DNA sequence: TGTGCCAGCAGTGCCGCGGGGCCGCCCGGGGACTACGAGCAGTACTTC.

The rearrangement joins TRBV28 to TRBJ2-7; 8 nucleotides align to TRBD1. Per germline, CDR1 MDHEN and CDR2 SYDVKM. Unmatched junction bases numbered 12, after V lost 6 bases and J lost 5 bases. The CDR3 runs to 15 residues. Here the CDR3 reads CASSSQRTGRNEQYF. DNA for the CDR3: TGTGCCAGCAGCTCCCAAAGGACAGGGAGGAACGAGCAGTACTTC. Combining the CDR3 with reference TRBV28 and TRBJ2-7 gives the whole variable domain DVKVTQSSRYLVKRTGEKVFLECVQDMDHENMFWYRQDPGLGLRLIYFSYDVKMKEKGDIPEGYSVSREKKERFSLILESASTNQTSMYLCASSSQRTGRNEQYFGPGTRLTVT.

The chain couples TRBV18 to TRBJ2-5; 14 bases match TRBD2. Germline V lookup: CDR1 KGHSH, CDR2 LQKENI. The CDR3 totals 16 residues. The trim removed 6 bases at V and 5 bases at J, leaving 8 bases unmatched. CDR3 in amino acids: CASSPGTSGSLETQYF. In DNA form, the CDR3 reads TGTGCCAGCTCCCCTGGGACTAGCGGGAGTTTGGAGACCCAGTACTTC.

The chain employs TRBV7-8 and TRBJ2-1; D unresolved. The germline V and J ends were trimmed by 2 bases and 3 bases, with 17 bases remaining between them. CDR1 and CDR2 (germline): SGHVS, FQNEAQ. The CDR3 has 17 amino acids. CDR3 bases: TGTGCCAGCAGCTTATTGCAGGCCATAGTCGTCTACAATGAGCAGTTCTTC. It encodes CASSLLQAIVVYNEQFF. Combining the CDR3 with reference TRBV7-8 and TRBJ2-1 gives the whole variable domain GAGVSQSPRYKVAKRGQDVALRCDPISGHVSLFWYQQALGQGPEFLTYFQNEAQLDKSGLPSDRFFAERPEGSVSTLKIQRTQQEDSAVYLCASSLLQAIVVYNEQFFGPGTRLTVL.

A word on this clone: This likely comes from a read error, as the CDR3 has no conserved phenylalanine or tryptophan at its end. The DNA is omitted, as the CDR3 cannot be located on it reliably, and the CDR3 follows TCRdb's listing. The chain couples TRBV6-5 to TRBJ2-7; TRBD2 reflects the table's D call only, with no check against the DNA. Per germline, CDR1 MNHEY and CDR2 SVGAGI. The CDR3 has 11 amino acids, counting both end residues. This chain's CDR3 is CASSYSLAGKR.

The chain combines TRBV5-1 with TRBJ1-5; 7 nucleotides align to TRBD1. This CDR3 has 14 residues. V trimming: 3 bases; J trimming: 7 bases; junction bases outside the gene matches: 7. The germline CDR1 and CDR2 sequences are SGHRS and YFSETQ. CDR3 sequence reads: CASSSTGDGQPQHF. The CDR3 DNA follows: TGCGCCAGCAGCTCAACAGGGGACGGACAGCCCCAGCATTTT.

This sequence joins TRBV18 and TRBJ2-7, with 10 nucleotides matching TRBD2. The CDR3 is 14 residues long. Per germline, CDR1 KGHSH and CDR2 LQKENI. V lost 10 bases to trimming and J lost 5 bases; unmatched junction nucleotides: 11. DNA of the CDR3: TGTGCCACATTGGCTAGCGGGAGCCAGGACGAGCAGTACTTC. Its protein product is CATLASGSQDEQYF. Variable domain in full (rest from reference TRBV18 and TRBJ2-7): NAGVMQNPRHLVRRRGQEARLRCSPMKGHSHVYWYRQLPEEGLKFMVYLQKENIIDESGMPKERFSAEFPKEGPSILRIQQVVRGDSAAYFCATLASGSQDEQYFGPGTRLTVT.

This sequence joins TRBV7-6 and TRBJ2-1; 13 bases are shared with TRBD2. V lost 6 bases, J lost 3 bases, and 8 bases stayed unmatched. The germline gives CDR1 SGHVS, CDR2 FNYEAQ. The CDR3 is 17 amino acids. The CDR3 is CASRGTSGNVGYNEQFF. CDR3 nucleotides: TGTGCCAGCAGGGGGACTAGCGGGAATGTTGGCTACAATGAGCAGTTCTTC.

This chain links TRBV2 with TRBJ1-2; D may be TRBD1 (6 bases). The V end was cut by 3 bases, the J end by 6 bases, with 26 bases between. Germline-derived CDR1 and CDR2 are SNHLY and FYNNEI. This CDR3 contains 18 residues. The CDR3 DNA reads TGTGCCAGCAGTGATGGTTCCAGTACAGGGTTCGGACTAGATGGCTACACCTTC. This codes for CASSDGSSTGFGLDGYTF.

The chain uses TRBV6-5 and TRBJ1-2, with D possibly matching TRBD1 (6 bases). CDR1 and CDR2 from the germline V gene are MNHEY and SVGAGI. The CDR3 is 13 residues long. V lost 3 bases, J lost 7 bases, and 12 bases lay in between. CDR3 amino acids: CASSYVQGGGYTF. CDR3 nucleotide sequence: TGTGCCAGCAGTTATGTACAGGGCGGTGGCTACACCTTC.